The 18 T cell receptor beta chains reported below all come from one sample, sequenced in a study of cytotoxic CD8 clonotypes in ibrutinib-treated CLL (TCRdb year 2021). Interpreted using the paper, the time point label stands for: progressive disease on ibrutinib. The library was produced with the immunoSEQ multiplex PCR assay. TCRdb holds this immuneACCESS table with in-frame rearrangements only. Some clones are missing; in checked studies, unresolved V genes explain under half, and the rest has no known cause. The sample has about 300,000 clones on record, roughly three quarters of them singletons. The leading ten clones occupy around 5.3% of the sample. The sequencing here drew on PBMCs, taken at disease progression, from a patient treated with ibrutinib. Source of these receptors: a human donor with chronic lymphocytic leukemia.

V is TRBV13 and J is TRBJ1-2; D is possibly TRBD1 (5 bases). Trimming stripped 4 bases from V and 7 bases from J, with 16 bases between. Germline V lookup: CDR1 PRHDT, CDR2 FYEKMQ (reference sequence). The CDR3 extends over 14 amino acids. The CDR3 nucleotides read TGTGCCAGCAGCTCAGGTGGGCAGGGCTCTGGCTACACCTTC. This encodes CASSSGGQGSGYTF.

The chain employs TRBV7-3 and TRBJ2-2; D is possibly TRBD1 (6 bases). The V gene's germline CDR1 is SGHTA and CDR2 FQGTGA. The CDR3 length is 16 residues. Trimming took off 5 bases at V and 4 bases at J, with 17 bases between the two ends. For the CDR3, the DNA is TGTGCCAGCAGCCCCGCTCCAGGGGTTCTCACCGGGGAGCTGTTTTTT. This gives the protein CASSPAPGVLTGELFF.

This chain uses TRBV28 with TRBJ1-2, with D perhaps matching TRBD1 (6 bases). Germline V CDR1 and CDR2: MDHEN, SYDVKM. V was shortened by 6 bases and J by 2 bases, with 16 bases between the two germline ends. The CDR3 length is 15 residues. CDR3 residues: CASSIQQGRNYGYTF. The CDR3 DNA follows: TGTGCCAGCAGCATTCAGCAGGGGAGGAACTATGGCTACACCTTC.

This chain connects TRBV19 to TRBJ2-7, with D perhaps TRBD1 or TRBD2 (5 bases each). CDR3 length equals 16 residues. Germline V gives CDR1 LNHDA, CDR2 SQIVND (reference sequence). The V gene lost 11 bases and the J gene lost 0 bases, with 23 bases spanning the gap. CDR3 in DNA: TGTGCCCCTGGGGCTATGGGGGAGTTTAGCTCCTACGAGCAGTACTTC. Translation: CAPGAMGEFSSYEQYF.

The chain has TRBV5-1 and TRBJ2-5; 8 bases are a match to TRBD1. CDR3 size: 16 residues. The V gene's germline CDR1 is SGHRS and CDR2 YFSETQ. The V and J ends lost 3 bases and 4 bases, in that order; junction bases with no gene match: 11. DNA of the CDR3: TGCGCCAGCAGCTCCCCCCCTACAGGGGGGAGAGAGACCCAGTACTTC. Residues: CASSSPPTGGRETQYF.

The V gene is TRBV4-1, the J gene TRBJ2-1; 8 bases agree with TRBD2. The CDR3 sequence is 15 residues long. Germline CDR1 MGHRA, CDR2 YSYEKL. V shed 1 base, J shed 5 bases, and the junction held 4 bases outside the gene matches. CDR3 protein: CASSQAGLANNEQFF. As DNA, the CDR3 is TGCGCCAGCAGCCAAGCCGGACTAGCAAACAATGAGCAGTTCTTC.

This clone was recorded a few times. The rearrangement uses TRBV6-1 and TRBJ1-2; D is undetermined. V was shortened by 7 bases and J by 8 bases, with 20 bases between the two germline ends. The length of the CDR3 is 14 residues. CDR1 and CDR2 (germline): MNHNS, SASEGT. CDR3 nucleotide sequence: TGTGCCAGCAAGTTGGGCGGTTCATATGCGGGCTACACCTTC. It translates to CASKLGGSYAGYTF.

This CDR3 reads CATEGLGETQYF. CDR3 nucleotide sequence: TGTGCCACCGAGGGACTAGGAGAGACCCAGTACTTC. The chain joins TRBV19 to TRBJ2-5; 8 bases align to TRBD2. Germline V CDR1 and CDR2: LNHDA, SQIVND (reference sequence). The CDR3 totals 12 residues. The V and J ends lost 10 bases and 4 bases, in that order; junction bases with no gene match: 5.

The chain employs TRBV11-3 and TRBJ2-1; 16 bases map to TRBD2. V was clipped by 5 bases and J by 3 bases; unmatched bases: 4. The CDR3 runs 17 residues. Germline V gene data show CDR1 as SGHNT and CDR2 as YENEEA. CDR3 protein: CASSPGTSGGDYNEQFF. The DNA for the CDR3 is TGTGCCAGCAGCCCCGGGACTAGCGGGGGGGACTACAATGAGCAGTTCTTC.

The chain uses TRBV2 and TRBJ2-7; 7 bases agree with TRBD2. The CDR3 runs to 12 residues. With V trimmed by 8 bases and J by 3 bases, 4 bases remained unmatched. Germline CDR1 reads SNHLY; CDR2 reads FYNNEI. Written as DNA, the CDR3 is TGTGCCAGCGGCCGGGAGGTCTACGAGCAGTACTTC. It yields the protein CASGREVYEQYF.

The sample holds a few counts of this clone. The chain combines TRBV6-5 with TRBJ2-7, with D perhaps TRBD1 (8 bases). The CDR3 has 15 residues. V lost 5 bases, J lost 3 bases, and 17 bases lay in between. Germline CDR1 MNHEY, CDR2 SVGAGI. The CDR3 is CASSTAQGGGYEQYF. The CDR3 DNA sequence: TGTGCCAGCAGTACCGCACAGGGGGGGGGCTACGAGCAGTACTTC.

The chain joins TRBV19 to TRBJ2-1, with 9 bases lining up with TRBD1. V lost 5 bases to trimming and J lost 14 bases; unmatched junction nucleotides: 4. CDR1 and CDR2 from the germline V gene are LNHDA and SQIVND (reference sequence). The CDR3 spans 11 residues. CDR3 DNA: TGTGCCAGTAGTGGGGACAGGGAAAAGTTCTTC. This sequence encodes CASSGDREKFF.

This clone came up once. This chain uses TRBV7-3 with TRBJ2-5; 12 nucleotides agree with TRBD2. V lost 5 bases and J lost 4; bases outside the gene matches: 11. The CDR3 has 17 amino acids. Germline lookup yields CDR1 SGHTA and CDR2 FQGTGA. The CDR3 spells CASSLGLPGLAGETQYF. The CDR3 DNA reads TGTGCCAGCAGCCTTGGACTTCCGGGACTAGCGGGAGAGACCCAGTACTTC.

This clone was seen only a few times. The rearrangement joins TRBV5-6 to TRBJ1-1; D not certain. This CDR3 spans 13 amino acids. The germline V gene encodes CDR1 SGHDT and CDR2 YYEEEE. Trimming stripped 0 bases from V and 1 base from J, with 4 bases between. This CDR3 is CASSLGGNTEAFF. The CDR3 region has the DNA TGTGCCAGCAGCTTGGGAGGGAACACTGAAGCTTTCTTT.

This clone was seen a few times. The V and J genes are TRBV4-2 and TRBJ1-3; D call uncertain. Deletions cut 0 bases from V and 4 bases from J, with 10 bases between. From germline, CDR1 is LGHNA and CDR2 YNFKEQ. The CDR3 has 15 residues. The CDR3 loop reads CASSQDVAFGNTIYF. The DNA of the CDR3 is TGTGCCAGCAGCCAAGATGTGGCTTTCGGAAACACCATATATTTT.

The chain uses TRBV4-1 and TRBJ2-7; 9 bases match TRBD1. Germline V gives CDR1 MGHRA, CDR2 YSYEKL. V shed 4 bases, J shed 2 bases, and the junction held 3 bases outside the gene matches. The CDR3 length is 14 residues. The CDR3 here is CASSPGTGTYEQYF. The CDR3 bases are TGCGCCAGCAGCCCCGGGACAGGGACCTACGAGCAGTACTTC.

This chain connects TRBV7-9 to TRBJ1-2; tentatively, D is TRBD1 (5 bases). CDR1 and CDR2 from the germline V gene are SEHNR and FQNEAQ (reference sequence). The V end was cut by 5 bases, the J end by 4 bases, with 14 bases between. The CDR3 covers 14 residues. The CDR3 DNA reads as TGTGCCAGCAGCCCCTCGGGACGGGTCTATGGCTACACCTTC. It yields the protein CASSPSGRVYGYTF.

The chain links TRBV2 to TRBJ2-7, with D perhaps being TRBD1 or TRBD2 (6 bases each). Germline lookup yields CDR1 SNHLY and CDR2 FYNNEI. Trimming stripped 4 bases from V and 4 bases from J, with 8 bases between. The CDR3 spans 12 residues. DNA for the CDR3: TGTGCCAGCAGTGTAGGGGGGTACGAGCAGTACTTC. It yields the protein CASSVGGYEQYF.